This T cell receptor beta chain was found in a study of cytomegalovirus exposure and HLA in healthy donors. CDR1 is SGHRS and CDR2 is YFSETQ in the germline V gene. V lost 0 bases, J lost 0 bases, and 7 bases lay in between. This CDR3 region has 16 residues. Both 60 Vbeta primers and 13 Jbeta primers went into the PCR. Here immunoSEQ multiplex PCR was the method, and the copy in TCRdb shows in-frame clones only, minus some. The profile covers 200,000 to 250,000 clones, with 70% to 85% appearing a single time and 0.2% to 0.25% taken by the ten largest. Findings of the study overall: It was 164 TCR beta chains that were listed as cytomegalovirus-associated. Common viral pathogens seemed, in a later analysis, to connect with several of the most significant clusters.

With respect to this clone: What it binds is unknown.

The sample comprised PBMCs. This rearrangement joins TRBV5-1 to TRBJ1-6; D unresolved. The sequence was collected from a girl under 10 years old in good health and CMV-seronegative. The CDR3 coding sequence is TGCGCCAGCAGCTTGGTGGTCAGCTCCTATAATTCACCCCTCCACTTT. Its translation is CASSLVVSSYNSPLHF.